The 9 T cell receptor beta chains presented below share a single source sample, sequenced in a study of blood T cell repertoires in COVID-19. Some clones are missing from TCRdb's copy, which holds only in-frame ones; the method was immunoSEQ multiplex PCR. Here the sample spans around 40,000 clones, about 82% being singletons. What was sequenced was peripheral blood. Every receptor here comes from a human donor in a cohort sampled during active COVID-19.

This sequence joins TRBV4-2 and TRBJ2-5; D possibly corresponds to TRBD2 (5 bases). The CDR3 runs to 13 residues. CDR1 is LGHNA, CDR2 YNFKEQ, per germline. Trimming took off 1 base at V and 3 bases at J, with 6 bases between the two ends. Here the CDR3 reads CASSQVREETQYF. The CDR3 nucleotides are TGTGCCAGCAGCCAAGTGAGGGAAGAGACCCAGTACTTC.

The count of this clone is one. The chain carries TRBV29-1 and TRBJ2-5; 11 nucleotides match TRBD2. The J segment lost 3 bases and the V segment lost 6 bases, leaving 15 bases of the junction unmatched. Germline V gene lookup returns CDR1 SQVTM and CDR2 ANQGSEA. The CDR3 spans 17 residues. In DNA, the CDR3 is TGCAGCGTAGGGCTAGCGGGAGGCTTCAAGTTCGAAGAGACCCAGTACTTC. Translation: CSVGLAGGFKFEETQYF.

The chain is built from TRBV7-2 and TRBJ1-6, with 10 nucleotides matching TRBD1. The CDR3 runs 14 residues. The trim removed 5 bases at V and 9 bases at J, leaving 4 bases unmatched. The V gene's germline CDR1 is SGHTA and CDR2 FQGNSA. In nucleotides, the CDR3 is TGTGCCAGCAGCCCTGACAGGGGGCTTTCACCCCTCCACTTT. Amino acid sequence: CASSPDRGLSPLHF.

The rearrangement uses TRBV5-1 and TRBJ2-3, with a tentative D call TRBD1 (6 bases). Between the trimmed V and J ends, which lost 0 bases and 3 bases, there was a span of 8 bases. Germline CDR1 and CDR2: SGHRS and YFSETQ. The CDR3 runs 14 residues. CDR3 sequence reads: CASSLEGHTDTQYF. As DNA, the CDR3 is TGCGCCAGCAGCTTGGAGGGACATACAGATACGCAGTATTTT. The full variable domain, rest sourced from reference TRBV5-1 and TRBJ2-3, is KAGVTQTPRYLIKTRGQQVTLSCSPISGHRSVSWYQQTPGQGLQFLFEYFSETQRNKGNFPGRFSGRQFSNSRSEMNVSTLELGDSALYLCASSLEGHTDTQYFGPGTRLTVL.

The genes are TRBV29-1 and TRBJ2-3, with 9 bases that match TRBD2. This CDR3 has 14 residues. Germline CDR1 reads SQVTM; CDR2 reads ANQGSEA. The junction had 5 bases not matched to a gene; V was cut back by 5 bases and J by 2 bases. The CDR3 DNA reads TGCAGCGTTCTGACTAGCGGTTACACAGATACGCAGTATTTT. Translation gives CSVLTSGYTDTQYF.

The chain uses TRBV29-1 and TRBJ2-7; the D gene is possibly TRBD2 (6 bases). The ends were cut back, 6 bases at V and 2 bases at J, with 14 bases in the middle. The CDR3 spans 13 residues. From germline, CDR1 is SQVTM and CDR2 ANQGSEA. The CDR3 DNA is TGCAGCGTGGTCGGGGCGGGGACCTACGAGCAGTACTTC. This codes for CSVVGAGTYEQYF.

V and J are TRBV9 and TRBJ2-5; 9 bases fit TRBD2. Germline CDR1 and CDR2: SGDLS and YYNGEE. V gave up 4 bases and J gave up 1 base; unmatched junction bases: 5. The CDR3 covers 15 residues. The CDR3 coding sequence is TGTGCCAGCAGCAAAGCGGGGGGCTCCCAAGAGACCCAGTACTTC. It yields the protein CASSKAGGSQETQYF. The full variable domain, with the rest looked up from reference TRBV9 and TRBJ2-5, is DSGVTQTPKHLITATGQRVTLRCSPRSGDLSVYWYQQSLDQGLQFLIQYYNGEERAKGNILERFSAQQFPDLHSELNLSSLELGDSALYFCASSKAGGSQETQYFGPGTRLLVL.

With respect to this clone: A much bigger clone sits one base away, suggesting this may be a read error. V and J are TRBV7-3 and TRBJ1-1, with D perhaps matching TRBD1 (5 bases). There are 13 residues in the CDR3. Germline CDR1 SGHTA, CDR2 FQGTGA. The germline V and J ends were trimmed by 2 bases and 1 base, with 5 bases remaining between them. The chain's CDR3 is CASSLDRNTEAFF. In nucleotides, the CDR3 is TGTGCCAGCAGCTTAGACAGGAACACTGAAGCTTTCTTT.

The table lists this clone with a few counts. The chain couples TRBV6-5 to TRBJ1-2; D is undetermined. V was shortened by 5 bases and J by 5 bases, with 18 bases between the two germline ends. The V gene's germline CDR1 is MNHEY and CDR2 SVGAGI. CDR3 length equals 15 residues. This CDR3 reads CASSRDSVGRYGYTF. The CDR3 DNA is TGTGCCAGCAGTCGCGACTCGGTGGGGAGGTATGGCTACACCTTC.